Below, 17 T cell receptor beta chains from the same sample are listed, as sequenced in a study of shared clonotypes between healthy human individuals. Data came from immunoSEQ multiplex PCR; TCRdb stores just in-frame clones and leaves some out. The repertoire holds over a million clones, with about three quarters as singletons. The specimen sequenced was memory CD4+ T cells sorted from blood. Indicated subset: CD45RA-negative fraction. These receptors came from a man younger than 35 in good health.

This clone was counted a single time. The chain joins TRBV4-1 to TRBJ1-3; no clear D gene. The length of the CDR3 is 15 residues. Deletions cut 0 bases from V and 4 bases from J, with 10 bases between. Germline CDR1 reads MGHRA; CDR2 reads YSYEKL. CDR3: CASSQEAGIGNTIYF. The DNA for the CDR3 is TGCGCCAGCAGCCAAGAAGCGGGGATCGGAAACACCATATATTTT.

The chain couples TRBV19 to TRBJ1-3; D is undetermined. The CDR3 is 16 amino acids. V lost 4 bases to trimming and J lost 1 base, with 14 bases between them. The germline CDR1 and CDR2 sequences are LNHDA and SQIVND (reference sequence). The CDR3 here is CASSTPRQLSGNTIYF. In nucleotides, the CDR3 is TGTGCCAGTAGTACCCCCCGACAATTATCTGGAAACACCATATATTTT.

This chain uses TRBV6-5 with TRBJ1-1; D is uncertain. The CDR3 is made up of 14 amino acids. V lost 0 bases and J 7 bases, leaving 12 bases between the germline ends. In germline, CDR1 is MNHEY, CDR2 SVGAGI. As DNA, the CDR3 is TGTGCCAGCAGTTACTCGGCAGGCCCGTTTGAAGCTTTCTTT. This encodes CASSYSAGPFEAFF.

In the case of this clone: This specimen includes other DNA sequences encoding the same CDR3. The chain joins TRBV7-8 to TRBJ1-5; D not certain. CDR3 size: 15 residues. Trimming removed 1 base at V and 2 bases at J, with 9 bases between. The germline V gene encodes CDR1 SGHVS and CDR2 FQNEAQ. CDR3 DNA: TGTGCCAGCAGCTTAGGTGGGCAGGGCAATCAGCCCCAGCATTTT. Its translation is CASSLGGQGNQPQHF. Full variable domain (outside the CDR3, taken from reference TRBV7-8 and TRBJ1-5): GAGVSQSPRYKVAKRGQDVALRCDPISGHVSLFWYQQALGQGPEFLTYFQNEAQLDKSGLPSDRFFAERPEGSVSTLKIQRTQQEDSAVYLCASSLGGQGNQPQHFGDGTRLSIL.

The chain joins TRBV30 to TRBJ2-5; the D is unclear. The DNA end lines up better with TRBJ2-7; the J call may be wrong. The germline gives CDR1 GTSNPN, CDR2 SVGIG (reference sequence). The length of the CDR3 is 12 residues. CDR3 DNA sequence: TGTGCCTGGAGTCCGCAGACCTACGAGCAGTACTTC. It yields the protein CAWSPQTYEQYF.

The chain recombines TRBV10-3 with TRBJ2-1, with 11 bases fitting TRBD2. J was trimmed by 2 bases and V by 3 bases; bases with no gene match: 3. The CDR3 is made up of 16 amino acids. The V gene's germline CDR1 is ENHRY and CDR2 SYGVKD. CDR3 nucleotide sequence: TGTGCCATCAGTGATAGCGGGGGGGCCCCCTACAATGAGCAGTTCTTC. Its translation: CAISDSGGAPYNEQFF.

The rearrangement uses TRBV6-1 and TRBJ2-7; D not resolved. The CDR3 runs 12 residues. Germline values: CDR1 MNHNS, CDR2 SASEGT. Trimming removed 1 base from V and 3 bases from J, with 4 bases in between. The CDR3 is CASSEGFYEQYF. For the CDR3, the DNA is TGTGCCAGCAGTGAAGGGTTCTACGAGCAGTACTTC.

This clone turned up a few times. The V call is TRBV6-1, the J call TRBJ1-5; D remains ambiguous. V lost 7 bases to trimming and J lost 0 bases, with 10 bases between them. CDR1 is MNHNS and CDR2 is SASEGT in the germline V gene. This CDR3 contains 14 residues. This CDR3 is CASIPGYSNQPQHF. The CDR3 DNA reads TGTGCCAGCATCCCGGGGTATAGCAATCAGCCCCAGCATTTT.

This clone is a singleton in its sample. This rearrangement joins TRBV7-9 to TRBJ2-7, with D possibly being TRBD1 or TRBD2 (5 bases each). V was pared by 5 bases and J by 4 bases, with 9 bases between. The CDR3 is 12 residues long. Germline assignment: CDR1 SEHNR and CDR2 FQNEAQ (reference sequence). CDR3 region: CASSTGPYEQYF. Written as DNA, the CDR3 is TGTGCCAGCAGCACGGGGCCGTACGAGCAGTACTTC.

The J gene is TRBJ1-2, the V gene TRBV6-5; the D is unclear. CDR1 is MNHEY and CDR2 is SVGAGI in the germline V gene. CDR3 length: 16 residues. V was shortened by 2 bases and J by 1 base, with 14 bases between the two germline ends. The CDR3 spells CASSYRRGIDNYGYTF. Written as DNA, the CDR3 is TGTGCCAGCAGTTACCGGAGAGGAATTGATAACTATGGCTACACCTTC.

The chain links TRBV19 to TRBJ2-6; tentatively, D is TRBD2 (6 bases). V gave up 3 bases and J gave up 0 bases, with 9 bases separating them. The germline V gene has CDR1 LNHDA and CDR2 SQIVND (reference sequence). The CDR3 sequence is 16 residues long. The CDR3 reads CASSISGSSGANVLTF. The CDR3 DNA follows: TGTGCCAGTAGTATCTCCGGGAGCTCTGGGGCCAACGTCCTGACTTTC.

The chain links TRBV5-1 to TRBJ1-2; 7 bases align to TRBD1. Losses at the gene ends were 3 bases for V and 0 bases for J; bases not matched to a gene: 5. CDR3 size: 15 residues. Germline V gene lookup returns CDR1 SGHRS and CDR2 YFSETQ. This CDR3 is CASSWDGQANYGYTF. The DNA of the CDR3 is TGCGCCAGCAGCTGGGATGGACAGGCTAACTATGGCTACACCTTC.

This rearrangement joins TRBV7-9 to TRBJ2-6; possibly TRBD2 for D (6 bases). This CDR3 contains 16 residues. Per the germline V gene, CDR1 is SEHNR and CDR2 is FQNEAQ (reference sequence). V was cut by 4 bases and J by 0 bases, with 10 bases left in between. Written as DNA, the CDR3 is TGTGCCAGCAGCTCGGAGGGGATCTCTGGGGCCAACGTCCTGACTTTC. It encodes CASSSEGISGANVLTF.

V usage is TRBV19 and J usage is TRBJ2-1, with D unclear. Germline V gene sequence: CDR1 LNHDA, CDR2 SQIVND (reference sequence). CDR3 length: 13 amino acids. Trimming shortened V by 4 bases and J by 5 bases, and 9 bases separated the two germline ends. The CDR3 loop reads CASSRVGNNEQFF. The DNA of the CDR3 is TGTGCCAGTAGTAGGGTTGGAAACAATGAGCAGTTCTTC. Full variable domain (missing parts from reference TRBV19 and TRBJ2-1): DGGITQSPKYLFRKEGQNVTLSCEQNLNHDAMYWYRQDPGQGLRLIYYSQIVNDFQKGDIAEGYSVSREKKESFPLTVTSAQKNPTAFYLCASSRVGNNEQFFGPGTRLTVL.

J is TRBJ2-7 and V is TRBV5-6; D remains unclear. The CDR3 covers 13 residues. Germline CDR1 SGHDT, CDR2 YYEEEE. V lost 0 bases and J lost 3, with 7 bases in between. DNA for the CDR3: TGTGCCAGCAGCTTGGGCCCGGACTACGAGCAGTACTTC. Translation: CASSLGPDYEQYF.

This clone was recorded many times. This chain joins TRBV7-9 and TRBJ2-7, with a tentative D call TRBD2 (6 bases). Per germline, CDR1 SEHNR and CDR2 FQNEAQ (reference sequence). The length of the CDR3 is 14 residues. V was shortened by 3 bases and J by 4 bases, with 13 bases between the two germline ends. The CDR3 region has the DNA TGTGCCAGCAGCTTTGGCTGGGGGGAGTACGAGCAGTACTTC. Translation: CASSFGWGEYEQYF. Variable domain in full (rest from reference TRBV7-9 and TRBJ2-7): DTGVSQNPRHKITKRGQNVTFRCDPISEHNRLYWYRQTLGQGPEFLTYFQNEAQLEKSRLLSDRFSAERPKGSFSTLEIQRTEQGDSAMYLCASSFGWGEYEQYFGPGTRLTVT.

The chain joins TRBV20-1 to TRBJ2-1; TRBD1 might be the D (5 bases). V lost 3 bases, J lost 8 bases, and 8 bases lay in between. Germline loops: CDR1 DFQATT, CDR2 SNEGSKA (reference sequence). The CDR3 has 11 residues. As DNA, the CDR3 is TGCAGTGCTAGTATCAGGGATGAGCAGTTCTTC. The encoded protein is CSASIRDEQFF.